This T cell receptor (beta chain) was recovered during a study of T cell repertoires in cytomegalovirus infection. Regarding this clonotype: Antigen unknown.

TCRdb used MiXCR to reprocess the reads, holding one entry per CDR3 protein. The table includes a few hundred thousand distinct CDR3 sequences, 40% detected once. The CDR3 length is 15 residues. The V end was cut by 4 bases, the J end by 0 bases, with 10 bases between. Germline CDR1 MGHRA, CDR2 YSYEKL. V gene TRBV4-1 combines with J gene TRBJ1-3; D ambiguous. Sequencing was performed on cultured PBMCs, taken from culture after CMV antigen stimulation. This TCR was recovered from a human donor in good health (CMV status not recorded). Some clones in this sample may be carry-over from other donors' samples. CDR3 protein: CASSPIHYSGNTIYF. DNA of the CDR3: TGCGCCAGCAGCCCTATACACTACTCTGGAAACACCATATATTTT.